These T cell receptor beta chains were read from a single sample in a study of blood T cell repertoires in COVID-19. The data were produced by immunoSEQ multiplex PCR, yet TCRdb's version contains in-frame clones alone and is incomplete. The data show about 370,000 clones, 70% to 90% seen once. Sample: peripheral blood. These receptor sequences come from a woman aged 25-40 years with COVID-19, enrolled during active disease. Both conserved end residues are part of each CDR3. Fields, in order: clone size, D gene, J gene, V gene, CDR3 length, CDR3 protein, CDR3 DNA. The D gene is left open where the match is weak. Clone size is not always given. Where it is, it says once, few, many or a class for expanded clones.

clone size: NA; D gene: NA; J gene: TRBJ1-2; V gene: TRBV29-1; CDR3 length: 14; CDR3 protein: CSVDIILDLYGYTF; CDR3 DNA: TGCAGCGTTGACATTATTCTGGACTTATATGGCTACACCTTC
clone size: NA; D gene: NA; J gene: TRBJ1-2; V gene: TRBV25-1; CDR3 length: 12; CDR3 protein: CASSGQGGGYTF; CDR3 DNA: TGTGCCAGCAGTGGTCAGGGAGGCGGCTACACCTTC
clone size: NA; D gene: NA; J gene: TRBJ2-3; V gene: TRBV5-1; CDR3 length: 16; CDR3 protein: CASSFSGPEGTDTQYF; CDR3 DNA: TGCGCCAGCAGCTTTTCAGGCCCCGAAGGCACAGATACGCAGTATTTT
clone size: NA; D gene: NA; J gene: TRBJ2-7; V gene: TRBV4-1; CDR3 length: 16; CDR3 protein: CASSQDGAGSYYEQYF; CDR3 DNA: TGCGCCAGCAGCCAAGATGGAGCAGGGTCCTACTACGAGCAGTACTTC
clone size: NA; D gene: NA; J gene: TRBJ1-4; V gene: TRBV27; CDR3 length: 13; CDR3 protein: CASGGALNEKLFF; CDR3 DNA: TGTGCCAGCGGGGGGGCCCTTAATGAAAAACTGTTTTTT
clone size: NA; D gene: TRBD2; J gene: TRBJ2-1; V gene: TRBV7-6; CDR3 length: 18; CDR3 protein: CASSLEGAASSGRHEQFF; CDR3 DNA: TGTGCCAGCAGCTTAGAGGGGGCGGCGTCTAGCGGGAGGCATGAGCAGTTCTTC
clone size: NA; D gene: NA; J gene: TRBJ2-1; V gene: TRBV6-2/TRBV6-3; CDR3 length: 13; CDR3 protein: CASSGSTYNEQFF; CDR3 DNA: TGTGCCAGCAGTGGATCGACTTACAATGAGCAGTTCTTC
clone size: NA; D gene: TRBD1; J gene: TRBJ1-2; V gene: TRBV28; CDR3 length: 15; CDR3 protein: CASSPGQGPNYGYTF; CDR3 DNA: TGTGCCAGCAGTCCAGGACAGGGCCCTAACTATGGCTACACCTTC
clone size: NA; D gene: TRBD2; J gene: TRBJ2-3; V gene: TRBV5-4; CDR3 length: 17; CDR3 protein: CASSPRTSGRGTDTQYF; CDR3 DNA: TGTGCCAGCAGCCCACGGACTAGCGGGAGGGGGACAGATACGCAGTATTTT
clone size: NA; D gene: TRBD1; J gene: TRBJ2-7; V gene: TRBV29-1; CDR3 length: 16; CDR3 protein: CSVEDQGDREKHEQYF; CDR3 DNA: TGCAGCGTTGAAGATCAAGGGGACAGGGAGAAGCACGAGCAGTACTTC
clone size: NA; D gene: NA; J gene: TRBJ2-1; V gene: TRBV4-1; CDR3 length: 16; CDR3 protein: CASSRTRSRNRDEQFF; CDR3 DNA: TGCGCCAGCAGCCGCACTAGGAGCCGCAATAGGGATGAGCAGTTCTTC
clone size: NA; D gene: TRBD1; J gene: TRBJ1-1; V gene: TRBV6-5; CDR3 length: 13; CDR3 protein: CASSNYRGTEAFF; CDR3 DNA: TGTGCCAGCAGTAACTACAGGGGGACTGAAGCTTTCTTT
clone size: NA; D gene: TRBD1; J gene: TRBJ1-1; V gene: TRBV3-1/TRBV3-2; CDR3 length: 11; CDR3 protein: CASSQDGTGFF; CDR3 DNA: TGTGCCAGCAGCCAAGATGGGACAGGTTTCTTT
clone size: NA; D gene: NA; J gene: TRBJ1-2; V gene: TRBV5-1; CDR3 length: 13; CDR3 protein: CASSLYSGGDYTF; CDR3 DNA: TGCGCCAGCAGCTTGTATTCGGGAGGCGACTACACCTTC
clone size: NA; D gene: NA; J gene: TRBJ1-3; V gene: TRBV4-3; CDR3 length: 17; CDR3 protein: CASSQDLGAFSGNTIYF; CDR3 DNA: TGCGCCAGCAGCCAAGATCTAGGGGCATTTAGTGGAAACACCATATATTTT
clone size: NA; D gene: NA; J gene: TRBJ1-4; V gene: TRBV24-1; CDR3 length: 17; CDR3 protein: CAPRRGAKLATNEKLFF; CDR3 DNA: TGTGCCCCTCGCCGGGGGGCAAAGTTAGCAACTAATGAAAAACTGTTTTTT
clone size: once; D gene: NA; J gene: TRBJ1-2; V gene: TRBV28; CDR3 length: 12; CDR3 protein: CASSRPAGGYTF; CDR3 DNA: TGTGCCAGCAGCCGGCCGGCAGGCGGCTACACCTTC
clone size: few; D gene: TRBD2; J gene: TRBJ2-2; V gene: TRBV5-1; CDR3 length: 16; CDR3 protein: CASSLAGTSPTGELFF; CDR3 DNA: TGCGCCAGCAGCTTGGCCGGGACTAGTCCCACCGGGGAGCTGTTTTTT
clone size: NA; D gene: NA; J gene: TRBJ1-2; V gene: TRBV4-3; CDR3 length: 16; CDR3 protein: CASSQELYNSPYGYTF; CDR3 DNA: TGCGCCAGCAGCCAAGAACTCTATAACTCACCCTATGGCTACACCTTC
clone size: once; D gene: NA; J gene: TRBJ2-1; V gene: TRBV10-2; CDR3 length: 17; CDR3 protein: CASSDPGGTSSYNEQFF; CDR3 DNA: TGCGCCAGCAGTGACCCCGGGGGGACATCCTCCTACAATGAGCAGTTCTTC
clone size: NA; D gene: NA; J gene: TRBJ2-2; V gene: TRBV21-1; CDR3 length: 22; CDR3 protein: CASSPMGGVMGSKEGNTGELFF; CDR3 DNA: TGTGCCAGCAGCCCAATGGGGGGGGTTATGGGATCTAAAGAGGGGAACACCGGGGAGCTGTTTTTT
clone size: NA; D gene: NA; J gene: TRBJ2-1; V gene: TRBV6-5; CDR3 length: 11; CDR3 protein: CASSYLNEQFF; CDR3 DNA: TGTGCCAGCAGTTATCTCAATGAGCAGTTCTTC
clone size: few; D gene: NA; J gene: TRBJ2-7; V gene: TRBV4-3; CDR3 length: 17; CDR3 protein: CASSQAIQGVYSYEQYF; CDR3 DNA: TGCGCCAGCAGCCAAGCGATACAGGGTGTCTACTCCTACGAGCAGTACTTC
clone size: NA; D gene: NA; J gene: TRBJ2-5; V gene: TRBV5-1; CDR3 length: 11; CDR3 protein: CASSSQETQYF; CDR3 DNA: TGCGCCAGCAGCTCGCAAGAGACCCAGTACTTC
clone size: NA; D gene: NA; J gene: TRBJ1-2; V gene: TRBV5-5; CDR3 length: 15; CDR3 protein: CASSLRPVLPSGYTF; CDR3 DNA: TGTGCCAGCAGCTTGAGGCCCGTCCTCCCTAGTGGCTACACCTTC
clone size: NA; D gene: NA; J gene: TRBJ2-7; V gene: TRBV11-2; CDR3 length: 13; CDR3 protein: CASSKLRVNEQYF; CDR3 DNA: TGTGCCAGCAGTAAACTCAGGGTTAACGAGCAGTACTTC
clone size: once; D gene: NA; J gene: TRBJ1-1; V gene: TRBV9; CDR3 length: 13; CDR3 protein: CASSPSGRTEAFF; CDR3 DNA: TGTGCCAGCAGCCCCAGCGGGCGCACTGAAGCTTTCTTT
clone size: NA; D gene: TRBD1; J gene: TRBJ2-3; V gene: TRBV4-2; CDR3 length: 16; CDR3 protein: CASSQNGQGAADTQYF; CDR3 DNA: TGTGCCAGCAGCCAAAACGGACAGGGGGCCGCAGATACGCAGTATTTT
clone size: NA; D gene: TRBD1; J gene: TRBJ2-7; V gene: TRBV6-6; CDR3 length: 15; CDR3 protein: CASSHGTGSSYEQYF; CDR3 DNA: TGTGCCAGCAGTCACGGGACAGGTTCCTCCTACGAGCAGTACTTC
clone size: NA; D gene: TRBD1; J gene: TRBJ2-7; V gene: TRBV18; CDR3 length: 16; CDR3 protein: CASSPSVTGFSYEQYF; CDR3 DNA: TGTGCCAGCTCACCGTCGGTGACAGGGTTCTCCTACGAGCAGTACTTC
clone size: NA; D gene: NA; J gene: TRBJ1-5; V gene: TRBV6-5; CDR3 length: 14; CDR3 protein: CASISHRGNQPQHF; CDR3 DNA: TGTGCCAGCATTAGTCACAGGGGCAATCAGCCCCAGCATTTT
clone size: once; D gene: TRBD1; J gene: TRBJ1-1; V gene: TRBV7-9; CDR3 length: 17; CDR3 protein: CASSSWGQLASNTEAFF; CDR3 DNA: TGTGCCAGCAGCTCGTGGGGACAGCTTGCGTCGAACACTGAAGCTTTCTTT
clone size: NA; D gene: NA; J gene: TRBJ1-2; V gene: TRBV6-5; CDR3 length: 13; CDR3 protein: CASGFGGAAGYTF; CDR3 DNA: TGTGCCAGCGGGTTTGGGGGGGCTGCTGGCTACACCTTC
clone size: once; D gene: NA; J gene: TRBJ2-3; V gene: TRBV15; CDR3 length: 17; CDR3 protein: CATSGRLRLEVADTQYF; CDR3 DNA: TGTGCCACCAGCGGCCGCCTTAGACTAGAGGTGGCAGATACGCAGTATTTT
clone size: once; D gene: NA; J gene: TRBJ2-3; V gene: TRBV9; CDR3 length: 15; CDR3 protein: CASSDGTISTDTQYF; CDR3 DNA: TGTGCCAGCAGCGACGGGACAATTAGCACAGATACGCAGTATTTT
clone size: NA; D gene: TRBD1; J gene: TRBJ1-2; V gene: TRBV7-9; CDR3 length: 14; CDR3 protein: CAIWKQGVLSGYTF; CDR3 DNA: TGTGCCATCTGGAAACAGGGGGTCTTATCTGGCTACACCTTC
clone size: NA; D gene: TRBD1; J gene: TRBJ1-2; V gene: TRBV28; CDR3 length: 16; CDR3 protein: CASSSYGQARLYGYTF; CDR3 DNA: TGTGCCAGCAGTTCCTACGGACAGGCGCGACTCTATGGCTACACCTTC
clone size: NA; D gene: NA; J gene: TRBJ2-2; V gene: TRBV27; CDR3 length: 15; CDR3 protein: CASTTGRVGTGELFF; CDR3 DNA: TGTGCCAGCACCACTGGTCGGGTTGGGACCGGGGAGCTGTTTTTT
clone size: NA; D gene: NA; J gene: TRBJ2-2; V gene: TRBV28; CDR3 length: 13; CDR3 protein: CATYRTNTGELFF; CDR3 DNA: TGTGCCACCTATCGAACGAACACCGGGGAGCTGTTTTTT
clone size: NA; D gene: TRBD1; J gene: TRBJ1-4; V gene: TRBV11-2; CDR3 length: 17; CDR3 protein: CASSSLQGAGFGEKLFF; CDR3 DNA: TGTGCCAGCAGCTCCTTACAGGGGGCGGGTTTTGGTGAAAAACTGTTTTTT
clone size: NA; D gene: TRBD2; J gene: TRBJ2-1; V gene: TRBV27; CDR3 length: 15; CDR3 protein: CASSLSLAGGREQFF; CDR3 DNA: TGTGCCAGCAGTTTGAGCCTAGCGGGGGGGAGAGAGCAGTTCTTC
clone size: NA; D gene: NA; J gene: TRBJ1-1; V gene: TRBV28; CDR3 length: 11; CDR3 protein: CASSASGGAFF; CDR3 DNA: TGTGCCAGCAGTGCGTCCGGGGGGGCTTTCTTT
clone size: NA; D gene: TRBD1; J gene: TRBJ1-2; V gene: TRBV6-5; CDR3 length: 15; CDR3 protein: CASRRGQAFNYGYTF; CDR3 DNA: TGTGCCAGCAGACGCGGACAGGCCTTTAACTATGGCTACACCTTC
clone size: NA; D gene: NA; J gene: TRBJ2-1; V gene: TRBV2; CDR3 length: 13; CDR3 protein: CASGLTSPNEQFF; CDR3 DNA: TGTGCCAGCGGACTAACTAGTCCCAATGAGCAGTTCTTC
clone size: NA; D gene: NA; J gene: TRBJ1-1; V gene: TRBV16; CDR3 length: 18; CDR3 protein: CASSQYLADRTTRHETFF; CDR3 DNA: TGTGCCAGCAGCCAATATCTGGCTGACAGGACGACCAGACACGAGACTTTCTTT
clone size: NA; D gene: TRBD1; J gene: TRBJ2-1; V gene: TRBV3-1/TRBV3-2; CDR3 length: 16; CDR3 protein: CASSQVPGGPYNEQFF; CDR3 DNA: TGTGCCAGCAGCCAAGTCCCAGGGGGCCCCTACAATGAGCAGTTCTTC
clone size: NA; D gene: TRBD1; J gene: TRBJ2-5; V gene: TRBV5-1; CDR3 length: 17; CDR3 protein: CASSPTGQGPNGETQYF; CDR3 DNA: TGCGCCAGCAGCCCAACGGGACAGGGGCCCAACGGAGAGACCCAGTACTTC
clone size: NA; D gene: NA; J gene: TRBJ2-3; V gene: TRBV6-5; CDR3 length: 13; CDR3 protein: CASSLEKGDTQYF; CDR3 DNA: TGTGCCAGCAGCCTAGAAAAGGGGGATACGCAGTATTTT
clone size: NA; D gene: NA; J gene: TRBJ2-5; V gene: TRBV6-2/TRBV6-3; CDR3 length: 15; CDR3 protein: CASSSHRPLQETQYF; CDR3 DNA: TGTGCCAGCAGTTCCCACAGGCCGCTCCAAGAGACCCAGTACTTC
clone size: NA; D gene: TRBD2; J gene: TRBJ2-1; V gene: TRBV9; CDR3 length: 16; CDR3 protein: CASHTTSGTNHNEQFF; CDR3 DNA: TGTGCCAGCCATACGACTAGCGGAACGAATCACAATGAGCAGTTCTTC